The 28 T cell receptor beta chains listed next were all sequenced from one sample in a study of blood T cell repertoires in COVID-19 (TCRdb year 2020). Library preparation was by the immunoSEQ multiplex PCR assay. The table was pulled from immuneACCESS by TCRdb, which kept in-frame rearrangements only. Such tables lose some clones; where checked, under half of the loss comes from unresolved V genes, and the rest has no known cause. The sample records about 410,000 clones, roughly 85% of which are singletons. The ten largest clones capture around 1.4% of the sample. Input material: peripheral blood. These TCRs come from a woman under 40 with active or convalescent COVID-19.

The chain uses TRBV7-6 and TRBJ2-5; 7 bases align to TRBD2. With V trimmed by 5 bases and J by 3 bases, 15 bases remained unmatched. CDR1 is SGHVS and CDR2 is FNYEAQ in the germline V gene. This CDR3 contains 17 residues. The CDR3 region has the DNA TGTGCCAGCAGCCCCTGGGGTAGCGGGTTCGAAAAAGAGACCCAGTACTTC. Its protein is CASSPWGSGFEKETQYF.

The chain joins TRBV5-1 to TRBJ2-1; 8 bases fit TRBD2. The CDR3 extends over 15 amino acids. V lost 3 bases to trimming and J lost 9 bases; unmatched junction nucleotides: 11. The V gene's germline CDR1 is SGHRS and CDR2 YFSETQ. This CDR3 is CASSSRSSGSSEQFF. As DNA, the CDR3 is TGCGCCAGCAGCTCCCGATCCAGCGGGAGTAGTGAGCAGTTCTTC.

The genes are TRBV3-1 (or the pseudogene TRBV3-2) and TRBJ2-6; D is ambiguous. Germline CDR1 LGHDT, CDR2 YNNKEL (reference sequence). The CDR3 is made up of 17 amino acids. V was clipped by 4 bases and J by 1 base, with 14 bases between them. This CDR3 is CASSPTTPRSGANVLTF. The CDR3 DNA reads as TGTGCCAGCAGCCCCACTACCCCTAGGTCTGGGGCCAACGTCCTGACTTTC.

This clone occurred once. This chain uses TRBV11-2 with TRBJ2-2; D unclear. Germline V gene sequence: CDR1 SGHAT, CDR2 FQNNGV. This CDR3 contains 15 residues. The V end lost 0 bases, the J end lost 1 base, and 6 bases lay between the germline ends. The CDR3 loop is CASSLDPVNTGELFF. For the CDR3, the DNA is TGTGCCAGCAGCTTAGATCCAGTGAACACCGGGGAGCTGTTTTTT.

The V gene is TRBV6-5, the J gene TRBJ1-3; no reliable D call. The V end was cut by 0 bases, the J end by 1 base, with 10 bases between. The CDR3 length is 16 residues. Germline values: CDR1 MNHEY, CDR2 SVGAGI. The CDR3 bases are TGTGCCAGCAGTTACTCTAGTGGGCCATCTGGAAACACCATATATTTT. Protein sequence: CASSYSSGPSGNTIYF.

The CDR3 region is CSVEADAATNEKLFF. In DNA, the CDR3 is TGCAGCGTTGAGGCTGACGCGGCAACTAATGAAAAACTGTTTTTT. The chain links TRBV29-1 to TRBJ1-4; D unresolved. Trimming left V 3 bases short and J 0 bases short, with 11 bases between. Per germline, CDR1 SQVTM and CDR2 ANQGSEA. This CDR3 has 15 residues.

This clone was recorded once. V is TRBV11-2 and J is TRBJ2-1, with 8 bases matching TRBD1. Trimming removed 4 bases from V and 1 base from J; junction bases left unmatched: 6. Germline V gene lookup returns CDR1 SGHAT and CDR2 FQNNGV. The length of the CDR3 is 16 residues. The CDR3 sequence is CASSSLQGGSYNEQFF. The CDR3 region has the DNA TGTGCCAGCAGCTCGTTACAGGGGGGTTCCTACAATGAGCAGTTCTTC.

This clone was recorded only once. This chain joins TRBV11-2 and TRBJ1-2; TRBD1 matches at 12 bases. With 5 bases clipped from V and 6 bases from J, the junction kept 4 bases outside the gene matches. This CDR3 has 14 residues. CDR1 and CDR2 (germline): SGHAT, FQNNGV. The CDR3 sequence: CASSIGTGGDGYTF. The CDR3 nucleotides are TGTGCCAGCAGCATCGGGACAGGGGGCGATGGCTACACCTTC.

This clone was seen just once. CDR3 sequence: CASSQGEGSTEAFF. The CDR3 DNA reads TGTGCCAGCAGCCAAGGAGAGGGATCGACGGAAGCTTTCTTT. The chain couples TRBV4-2 to TRBJ1-1; D remains unclear. This CDR3 contains 14 residues. V was clipped by 1 base and J by 8 bases, with 14 bases between them. Germline CDR1 is LGHNA and CDR2 is YNFKEQ.

CDR3 amino acids: CASSLMAGEETQYF. Written as DNA, the CDR3 is TGTGCCAGCAGCTTGATGGCGGGGGAAGAGACCCAGTACTTC. The rearrangement joins TRBV7-9 to TRBJ2-5; TRBD2 agrees at 7 bases. V lost 3 bases and J lost 3; bases outside the gene matches: 4. CDR1 and CDR2 from the germline V gene are SEHNR and FQNEAQ (reference sequence). The CDR3 runs to 14 residues.

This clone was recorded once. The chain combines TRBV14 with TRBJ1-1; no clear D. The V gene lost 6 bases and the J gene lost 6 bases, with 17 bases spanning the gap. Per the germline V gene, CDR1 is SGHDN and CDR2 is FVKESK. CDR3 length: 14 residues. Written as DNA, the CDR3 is TGTGCCAGCAGGGAAAGACTAACCAGCGCTGAAGCTTTCTTT. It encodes CASRERLTSAEAFF.

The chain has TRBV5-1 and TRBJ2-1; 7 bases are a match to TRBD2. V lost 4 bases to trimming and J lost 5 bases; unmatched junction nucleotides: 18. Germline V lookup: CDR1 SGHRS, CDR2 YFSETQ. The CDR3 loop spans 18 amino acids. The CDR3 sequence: CASSPLPPSGEGDNEQFF. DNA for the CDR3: TGCGCCAGCAGCCCCCTCCCACCTAGCGGCGAAGGAGACAATGAGCAGTTCTTC.

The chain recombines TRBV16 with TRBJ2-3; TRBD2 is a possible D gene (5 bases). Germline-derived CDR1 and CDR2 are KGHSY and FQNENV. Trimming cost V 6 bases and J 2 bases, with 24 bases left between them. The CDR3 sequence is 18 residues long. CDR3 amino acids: CASRWVLRVGLTTDTQYF. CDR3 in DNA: TGTGCCAGCAGGTGGGTATTGAGGGTAGGTTTAACCACAGATACGCAGTATTTT.

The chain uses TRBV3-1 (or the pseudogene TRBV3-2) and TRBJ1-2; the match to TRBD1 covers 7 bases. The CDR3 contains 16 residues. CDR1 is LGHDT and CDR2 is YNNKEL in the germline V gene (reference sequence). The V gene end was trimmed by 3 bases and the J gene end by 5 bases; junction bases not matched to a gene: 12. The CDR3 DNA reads TGTGCCAGCAGCCATCTAGACAGGGAGGTGGGTTATGGCTACACCTTC. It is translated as CASSHLDREVGYGYTF.

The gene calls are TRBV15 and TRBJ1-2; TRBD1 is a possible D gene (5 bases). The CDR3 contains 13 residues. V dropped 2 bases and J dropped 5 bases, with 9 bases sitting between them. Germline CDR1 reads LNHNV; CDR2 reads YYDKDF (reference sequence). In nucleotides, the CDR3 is TGTGCCACCAGCAGAACGGGGGAGTATGGCTACACCTTC. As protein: CATSRTGEYGYTF.

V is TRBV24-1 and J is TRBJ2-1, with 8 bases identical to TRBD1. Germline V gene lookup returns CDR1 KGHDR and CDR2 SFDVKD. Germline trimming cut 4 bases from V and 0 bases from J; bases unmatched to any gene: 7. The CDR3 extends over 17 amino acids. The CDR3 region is CATSDDPGTGSYNEQFF. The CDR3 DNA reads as TGTGCCACCAGTGACGACCCCGGGACAGGCTCCTACAATGAGCAGTTCTTC.

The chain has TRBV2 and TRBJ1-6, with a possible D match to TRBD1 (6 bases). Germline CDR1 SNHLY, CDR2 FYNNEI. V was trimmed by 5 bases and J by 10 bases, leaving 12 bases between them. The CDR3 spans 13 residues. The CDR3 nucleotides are TGTGCCAGCAGTCCCCAGGGGTTCTCACCCCTCCACTTT. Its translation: CASSPQGFSPLHF.

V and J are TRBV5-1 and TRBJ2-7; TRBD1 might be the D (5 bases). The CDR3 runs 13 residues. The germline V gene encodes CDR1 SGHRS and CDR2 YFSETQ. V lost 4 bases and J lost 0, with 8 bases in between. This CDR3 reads CASSTDNSYEQYF. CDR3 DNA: TGCGCCAGCAGCACGGACAACTCCTACGAGCAGTACTTC. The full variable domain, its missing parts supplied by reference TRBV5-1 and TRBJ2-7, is KAGVTQTPRYLIKTRGQQVTLSCSPISGHRSVSWYQQTPGQGLQFLFEYFSETQRNKGNFPGRFSGRQFSNSRSEMNVSTLELGDSALYLCASSTDNSYEQYFGPGTRLTVT.

The CDR3 sequence: CASSFGQGNQPQHF. The CDR3 DNA reads as TGTGCCAGCAGTTTTGGACAGGGCAATCAGCCCCAGCATTTT. J is TRBJ1-5 and V is TRBV14; 7 bases map to TRBD1. The CDR3 extends over 14 amino acids. V lost 6 bases, J lost 2 bases, and 4 bases stayed unmatched. Germline CDR1 is SGHDN and CDR2 is FVKESK.

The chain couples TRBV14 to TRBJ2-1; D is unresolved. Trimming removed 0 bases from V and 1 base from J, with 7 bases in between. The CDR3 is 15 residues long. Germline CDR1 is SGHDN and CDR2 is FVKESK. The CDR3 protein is CASSQDSFSYNEQFF. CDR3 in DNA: TGTGCCAGCAGCCAAGATAGCTTTTCCTACAATGAGCAGTTCTTC.

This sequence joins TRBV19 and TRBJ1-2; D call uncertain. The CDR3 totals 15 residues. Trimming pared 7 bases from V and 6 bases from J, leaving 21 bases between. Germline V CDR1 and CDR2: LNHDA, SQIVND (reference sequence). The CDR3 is CASTPTGSGSHGYTF. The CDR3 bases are TGTGCCAGTACTCCAACGGGTTCGGGGTCTCATGGCTACACCTTC.

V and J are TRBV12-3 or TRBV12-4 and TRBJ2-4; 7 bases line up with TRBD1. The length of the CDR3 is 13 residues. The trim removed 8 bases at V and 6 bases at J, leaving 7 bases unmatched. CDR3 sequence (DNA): TGTGCCAGCGCCACTACAGGGGTAAACATTCAGTACTTC. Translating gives CASATTGVNIQYF.

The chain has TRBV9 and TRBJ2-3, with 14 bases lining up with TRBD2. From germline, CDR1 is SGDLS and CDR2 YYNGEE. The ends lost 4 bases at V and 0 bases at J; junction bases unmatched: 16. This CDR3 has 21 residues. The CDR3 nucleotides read TGTGCCAGCAGCCCACGGGGGGCGGGACTAGCGGGAGAAAGGAGCACAGATACGCAGTATTTT. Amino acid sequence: CASSPRGAGLAGERSTDTQYF.

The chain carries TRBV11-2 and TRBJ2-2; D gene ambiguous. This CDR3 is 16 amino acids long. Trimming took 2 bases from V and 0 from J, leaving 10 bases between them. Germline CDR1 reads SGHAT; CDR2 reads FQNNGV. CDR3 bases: TGTGCCAGCAGCTTAAGAGCCACTACGAACACCGGGGAGCTGTTTTTT. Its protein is CASSLRATTNTGELFF. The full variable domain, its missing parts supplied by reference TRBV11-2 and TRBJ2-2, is EAGVAQSPRYKIIEKRQSVAFWCNPISGHATLYWYQQILGQGPKLLIQFQNNGVVDDSQLPKDRFSAERLKGVDSTLKIQPAKLEDSAVYLCASSLRATTNTGELFFGEGSRLTVL.

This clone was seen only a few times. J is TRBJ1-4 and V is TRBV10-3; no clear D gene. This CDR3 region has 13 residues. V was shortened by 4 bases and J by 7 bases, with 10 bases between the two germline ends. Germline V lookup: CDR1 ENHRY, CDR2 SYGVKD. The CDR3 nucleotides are TGTGCCATCAGTGGAGACACCGGTGAAAAACTGTTTTTT. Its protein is CAISGDTGEKLFF.

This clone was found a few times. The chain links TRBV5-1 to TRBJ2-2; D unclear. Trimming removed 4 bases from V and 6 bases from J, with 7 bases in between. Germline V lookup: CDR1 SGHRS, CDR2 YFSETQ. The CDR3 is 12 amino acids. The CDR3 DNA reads TGCGCCAGCAGCGCAAGCCCCGGGGAGCTGTTTTTT. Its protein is CASSASPGELFF.

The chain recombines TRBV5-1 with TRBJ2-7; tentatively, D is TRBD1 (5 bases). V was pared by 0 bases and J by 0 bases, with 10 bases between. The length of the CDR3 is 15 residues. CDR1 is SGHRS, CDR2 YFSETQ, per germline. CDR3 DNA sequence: TGCGCCAGCAGCTTGGTGCAGGGAAGCTCCTACGAGCAGTACTTC. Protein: CASSLVQGSSYEQYF.

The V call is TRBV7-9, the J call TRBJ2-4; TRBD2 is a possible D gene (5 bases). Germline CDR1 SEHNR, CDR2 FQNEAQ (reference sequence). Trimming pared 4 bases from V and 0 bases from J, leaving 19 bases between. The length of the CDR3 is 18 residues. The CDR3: CASSSTGYEAPAKNIQYF. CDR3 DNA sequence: TGTGCCAGCAGCTCAACGGGGTATGAGGCCCCAGCCAAAAACATTCAGTACTTC.